The 32 T cell receptor delta chains listed next were all sequenced from one sample in a study of gamma-delta T cells after stem cell transplantation. TCRdb processed the RT-PCR reads again with the CATT caller. Of roughly 15,000 delta-chain clones in the sample, approximately 32% were seen once. The material sequenced was gamma-delta T cells. These TCRs come from a human donor. It is not recorded whose cells these are; they may come from a transplant donor.

V gene TRDV1 combines with J gene TRDJ1, with D perhaps matching TRDD3 (5 bases). This CDR3 contains 16 residues. CDR1 is TSWWSYY, CDR2 QGS, per germline. Trimming took 11 bases from V and 2 from J, leaving 24 bases between them. The CDR3: CASGERSHPRTDKLIF. CDR3 sequence (DNA): TGTGCTAGTGGGGAACGATCCCACCCCAGGACCGATAAACTCATCTTT.

This clone was observed a few times. The CDR3 DNA reads TGTGCTCTTGGGGAACCCCCCATCGGCTGGGGGATAGATGTCGATAAACTCATCTTT. It encodes CALGEPPIGWGIDVDKLIF. The chain couples TRDV1 to TRDJ1; 10 bases agree with TRDD3. Trimming at V came to 1 base and at J to 4 bases, leaving 15 bases not matched to a gene. The CDR3 extends over 19 amino acids. Germline CDR1 reads TSWWSYY; CDR2 reads QGS.

A few counts support this clone. V usage is TRDV3 and J usage is TRDJ1, with D perhaps given as TRDD2 or TRDD3 (5 bases each). The CDR3 has 18 residues. V dropped 3 bases and J dropped 3 bases, with 29 bases sitting between them. Germline loops: CDR1 TVYSNPD, CDR2 GDNSRS (reference sequence). This CDR3 is CAFRSPTSGRRVSDKLIF. In DNA form, the CDR3 reads TGTGCCTTCCGTAGCCCTACGTCGGGGAGACGGGTATCCGATAAACTCATCTTT.

As for this clone: At one end, the junction sequence differs from germline, possibly due to a read error. The chain recombines TRDV3 with TRDJ1; tentatively, D is TRDD3 (5 bases). There are 17 residues in the CDR3. The germline CDR1 and CDR2 sequences are TVYSNPD and GDNSRS (reference sequence). CDR3 coding DNA: TGTGCCTTTATCCTCTCCCCCGGGGGCTCCGCGACCGATACACTCATCTTT. This codes for CAFILSPGGSATDTLIF.

This chain uses TRDV1 with TRDJ1; tentative D call: TRDD3 (6 bases). This CDR3 is built from 19 residues. V dropped 1 base and J dropped 0 bases, with 21 bases sitting between them. Germline V gene sequence: CDR1 TSWWSYY, CDR2 QGS. CDR3 nucleotides: TGTGCTCTTGGGGAACAGCCCCCCTGGGGCCGGGGGTACACCGATAAACTCATCTTT. Its translation is CALGEQPPWGRGYTDKLIF.

In its sample, this clone was seen a few times. This rearrangement joins TRDV2 to TRDJ1; 8 nucleotides agree with TRDD3. V lost 1 base and J lost 1; bases outside the gene matches: 13. The CDR3 extends over 18 amino acids. Per the germline V gene, CDR1 is GEAIGNYY and CDR2 is EKD. As DNA, the CDR3 is TGTGCCTGTGACACGTGTGTGTACTGGGGGGTTGGCACCGATAAACTCATCTTT. Translating gives CACDTCVYWGVGTDKLIF.

Concerning this clone: The junction departs from the called germline gene at one end, perhaps through a read error. The J gene is TRDJ1, the V gene TRDV3; a weak D match, TRDD3 (6 bases). The CDR3 runs to 16 residues. CDR1 is TVYSNPD, CDR2 GDNSRS, per germline (reference sequence). The CDR3 sequence is CAFAPWWGDNTDKLTF. The CDR3 bases are TGTGCCTTTGCCCCGTGGTGGGGGGACAACACCGATAAACTCACCTTT.

The chain links TRDV3 to TRDJ3; no reliable D call. V lost 4 bases to trimming and J lost 0 bases, with 13 bases between them. The CDR3 loop spans 16 amino acids. Germline-derived CDR1 and CDR2 are TVYSNPD and GDNSRS (reference sequence). The CDR3 region is CASTDTSSWDTRQMFF. DNA of the CDR3: TGTGCCTCTACGGACACGAGCTCCTGGGACACCCGACAGATGTTTTTC.

The chain uses TRDV2 and TRDJ1; 11 bases map to TRDD3. From germline, CDR1 is GEAIGNYY and CDR2 EKD. Unmatched junction bases numbered 7, after V lost 3 bases and J lost 2 bases. The CDR3 runs to 16 residues. CDR3 residues: CACDVLGDSGTDKLIF. In DNA form, the CDR3 reads TGTGCCTGTGACGTACTGGGGGATAGTGGAACCGATAAACTCATCTTT.

Concerning this clone itself: Relative to the germline gene, one junction end is altered; a read error may explain this. This rearrangement joins TRDV2 to TRDJ3; 7 bases fit TRDD3. Germline lookup yields CDR1 GEAIGNYY and CDR2 EKD. The CDR3 sequence is 19 residues long. This CDR3 reads CACDTVLGASSLDTRQMFF. The CDR3 coding sequence is TGTGCCTGTGACACCGTTCTGGGGGCTAGCTCCTTGGACACCCGACAGATGTTTTTC.

V is TRDV1 and J is TRDJ1; 9 positions match TRDD3. J gave up 1 base and V 4 bases, and 25 bases lay outside the gene matches. The germline gives CDR1 TSWWSYY, CDR2 QGS. This CDR3 region has 22 residues. The CDR3 DNA is TGTGCTCTTGGGGGCCCTGCCACCTTCCTCTCGGGGGATACCCCGTGCACCGATAAACTCATCTTT. Encoded protein: CALGGPATFLSGDTPCTDKLIF.

This clone was seen a handful of times. This rearrangement joins TRDV2 to TRDJ2; the match to TRDD3 covers 13 bases. There are 18 residues in the CDR3. CDR1 is GEAIGNYY, CDR2 EKD, per germline. V lost 3 bases, J lost 4 bases, and 10 bases stayed unmatched. Here the CDR3 DNA reads TGTGCCTGTGACCAGGTACTGGGGGATACGCGTCCGACAGCACAACTCTTCTTT. Amino acid sequence: CACDQVLGDTRPTAQLFF.

The sample holds a few counts of this clone. The chain combines TRDV1 with TRDJ2, with 10 bases that match TRDD3. The V gene's germline CDR1 is TSWWSYY and CDR2 QGS. After removal of 0 bases from V and 6 bases from J, the junction contained 22 bases not matched to a gene. CDR3 length: 22 amino acids. The CDR3 reads CALGELWLPLGDIGPEPAQLFF. The CDR3 region has the DNA TGTGCTCTTGGGGAACTGTGGCTTCCCCTGGGGGATATAGGTCCCGAACCAGCACAACTCTTCTTT.

Turning to this clone: Its ends do not fully match the called genes, so a read error is possible. This chain joins TRDV1 and TRDJ1, with 13 bases fitting TRDD3. Germline lookup yields CDR1 TSWWSYY and CDR2 QGS. This CDR3 comprises 21 residues. The DNA for the CDR3 is TGTGCTGTTGGGGTTTCATCTTCCTACTGGGGGATACGGAGAGACACCGATAAACTCATCTTT. Residues: CAVGVSSSYWGIRRDTDKLIF.

The genes are TRDV3 and TRDJ2; 11 bases map to TRDD3. Trimming took 4 bases from V and 13 from J; bases not matched to a gene: 26. The length of the CDR3 is 18 residues. Germline V gene lookup returns CDR1 TVYSNPD and CDR2 GDNSRS (reference sequence). The CDR3 spells CASNRPSYRSWGIQGLFF. The CDR3 DNA reads as TGTGCCTCCAATCGGCCTTCCTACCGCTCCTGGGGGATACAGGGACTCTTCTTT.

This clone was counted only a few times. The V call is TRDV2, the J call TRDJ3; 7 bases agree with TRDD3. CDR3 length: 18 amino acids. Losses at the gene ends were 3 bases for V and 0 bases for J; bases not matched to a gene: 7. Germline CDR1 is GEAIGNYY and CDR2 is EKD. Written as DNA, the CDR3 is TGTGCCTGTGACCACTGGGGACCTGACTCCTGGGACACCCGACAGATGTTTTTC. Translating gives CACDHWGPDSWDTRQMFF.

The rearrangement uses TRDV1 and TRDJ1; D may be TRDD3 (5 bases). The CDR3 length is 17 residues. Germline values: CDR1 TSWWSYY, CDR2 QGS. V was cut by 3 bases and J by 0 bases, with 17 bases left in between. The CDR3 DNA is TGTGCTCTTGGGGACAAGGGGAGACGCGGGTACACCGATAAACTCATCTTT. Its protein is CALGDKGRRGYTDKLIF.

This clone was picked up one time. The rearrangement joins TRDV1 to TRDJ1, with 10 bases that match TRDD3. Losses at the gene ends were 4 bases for V and 0 bases for J; bases not matched to a gene: 23. CDR1 is TSWWSYY and CDR2 is QGS in the germline V gene. The CDR3 loop spans 22 amino acids. The chain's CDR3 is CALGGVLRNVVGDTSYTDKLIF. The CDR3 coding sequence is TGTGCTCTTGGGGGGGTTCTACGAAACGTGGTGGGGGATACCTCTTACACCGATAAACTCATCTTT.

This clone was seen only a few times. In nucleotides, the CDR3 is TGTGCTCTTGGGGAACTCGATGTACTGGGGTACACAGCACAACTCTTCTTT. It yields the protein CALGELDVLGYTAQLFF. This rearrangement joins TRDV1 to TRDJ2, with 7 bases aligning to TRDD3. This CDR3 has 17 amino acids. V was clipped by 0 bases and J by 5 bases; unmatched bases: 9. Per the germline V gene, CDR1 is TSWWSYY and CDR2 is QGS.

This clone is classed as medium-sized (0.01 to 0.1%). The rearrangement joins TRDV2 to TRDJ3; 8 bases match TRDD3. This CDR3 is built from 18 residues. CDR1 and CDR2 (germline): GEAIGNYY, EKD. The V gene end was trimmed by 0 bases and the J gene end by 0 bases; junction bases not matched to a gene: 3. The CDR3 DNA is TGTGCCTGTGACACCGTACTGGGGGGCTCCTGGGACACCCGACAGATGTTTTTC. Protein sequence: CACDTVLGGSWDTRQMFF.

V and J are TRAV29/DV5 and TRDJ1; 10 nucleotides agree with TRDD3. CDR1 is NSMFDY and CDR2 is ISSIKDK in the germline V gene. The CDR3 totals 18 residues. J lost 0 bases, V lost 0 bases, and 11 bases had no gene match. CDR3 region: CAASASRNWGIYTDKLIF. DNA for the CDR3: TGTGCAGCAAGCGCGTCCAGAAACTGGGGGATTTACACCGATAAACTCATCTTT.

The rearrangement links TRDV1 to TRDJ1; D gene uncertain. Germline assignment: CDR1 TSWWSYY and CDR2 QGS. The CDR3 has 16 residues. V was pared by 3 bases and J by 1 base, with 15 bases between. In DNA, the CDR3 is TGTGCTCTTGGGGATCCCTCGAGATGGATCACCGATAAACTCATCTTT. Translation: CALGDPSRWITDKLIF.

The V gene is TRDV3, the J gene TRDJ1; tentative D call: TRDD2 (5 bases). The V end lost 4 bases, the J end lost 4 bases, and 13 bases lay between the germline ends. The CDR3 runs 12 residues. Germline V gene lookup returns CDR1 TVYSNPD and CDR2 GDNSRS (reference sequence). This CDR3 is CASPGLRDKLIF. CDR3 DNA sequence: TGTGCCTCCCCCGGCCTTCGCGATAAACTCATCTTT.

This clone was observed a few times. The V gene is TRDV2, the J gene TRDJ1; no clear D. V was clipped by 2 bases and J by 0 bases, with 6 bases between them. Germline lookup yields CDR1 GEAIGNYY and CDR2 EKD. This CDR3 contains 13 residues. Here the CDR3 DNA reads TGTGCCTGTGACAGGATTTACACCGATAAACTCATCTTT. The encoded protein is CACDRIYTDKLIF.

This clone was observed a few times. The chain links TRDV2 to TRDJ1; D remains unclear. Trimming took 7 bases from V and 0 from J, leaving 17 bases between them. This CDR3 is 15 amino acids long. Germline CDR1 reads GEAIGNYY; CDR2 reads EKD. CDR3 residues: CACEGLTDYTDKLIF. The CDR3 DNA reads as TGTGCCTGCGAGGGGCTGACTGACTACACCGATAAACTCATCTTT.

The chain recombines TRDV3 with TRDJ1; tentative D call: TRDD2 (6 bases). CDR3 length: 16 residues. V lost 2 bases and J lost 4, with 23 bases in between. CDR1 TVYSNPD and CDR2 GDNSRS come from the germline V gene (reference sequence). For the CDR3, the DNA is TGTGCCTTTTCGTGCGTCCTACCTGCCACTAACGATAAACTCATCTTT. It specifies CAFSCVLPATNDKLIF.

This clone was counted between two and nine times. The J gene is TRDJ1, the V gene TRDV1; TRDD3 matches at 10 bases. The trim removed 3 bases at V and 0 bases at J, leaving 37 bases unmatched. The CDR3 is made up of 27 amino acids. The germline CDR1 and CDR2 sequences are TSWWSYY and QGS. The CDR3 loop reads CALGDKSFSALWYWGIPEIRYTDKLIF. The CDR3 coding sequence is TGTGCTCTTGGGGACAAATCCTTCTCGGCGCTATGGTACTGGGGGATCCCCGAAATCCGGTACACCGATAAACTCATCTTT.

The chain carries TRAV29/DV5 and TRDJ1; 8 nucleotides match TRDD3. Germline V lookup: CDR1 NSMFDY, CDR2 ISSIKDK. J was trimmed by 2 bases and V by 1 base; bases with no gene match: 16. CDR3 length: 18 residues. CDR3 DNA: TGTGCAGCAAGCCTCCGCTCTTCCTCGGTGGGGGATACCGATAAACTCATCTTT. Its translation: CAASLRSSSVGDTDKLIF.

In its sample, this clone was seen a few times. One end of the junction varies from germline; a read error may be responsible. CDR3 region: CACDTGGYLTVQLFF. DNA for the CDR3: TGTGCCTGTGACACTGGGGGATATTTGACAGTACAACTCTTCTTT. V gene TRDV2 combines with J gene TRDJ2, with 9 bases that match TRDD3. Per germline, CDR1 GEAIGNYY and CDR2 EKD. This CDR3 contains 15 residues.

This clone was counted a few times. This sequence joins TRDV1 and TRDJ1; possibly TRDD2 or TRDD3 for D (6 bases each). Trimming removed 4 bases from V and 1 base from J, with 22 bases in between. The CDR3 has 18 amino acids. Germline V lookup: CDR1 TSWWSYY, CDR2 QGS. CDR3 sequence reads: CALGGFLVWGQSTDKLIF. In DNA, the CDR3 is TGTGCTCTTGGGGGCTTCCTTGTCTGGGGACAGAGCACCGATAAACTCATCTTT.

This clone occurred a few times. The V and J genes are TRDV3 and TRDJ1, with 9 bases fitting TRDD2. The V gene end was trimmed by 4 bases and the J gene end by 0 bases; junction bases not matched to a gene: 9. CDR1 and CDR2 from the germline V gene are TVYSNPD and GDNSRS (reference sequence). The CDR3 covers 15 residues. CDR3 coding DNA: TGTGCCTCTAAGGCCTTCCTACGGTACACCGATAAACTCATCTTT. It encodes CASKAFLRYTDKLIF. Complete variable domain (other parts from reference TRDV3 and TRDJ1): CDKVTQSSPDQTVASGSEVVLLCTYDTVYSNPDLFWYRIRPDYSFQFVFYGDNSRSEGADFTQGRFSVKHILTQKAFHLVISPVRTEDSATYYCASKAFLRYTDKLIFGKGTRVTVEP.

V usage is TRDV1 and J usage is TRDJ1; 8 positions agree with TRDD3. Losses at the gene ends were 5 bases for V and 0 bases for J; bases not matched to a gene: 26. The CDR3 totals 22 residues. The germline V gene encodes CDR1 TSWWSYY and CDR2 QGS. The chain's CDR3 is CALGKFPFFCGIRLPYTDKLIF. The CDR3 DNA reads TGTGCTCTTGGGAAGTTCCCTTTTTTTTGTGGGATACGGCTCCCGTACACCGATAAACTCATCTTT.